The T cell receptor (beta chain) described here comes from a study of blood T cell repertoires in COVID-19. About the study: Nucleic acid was either cDNA or gDNA, and it came from T cells, B-cell-depleted T cells, or PBMCs.

Participant ages covered roughly 18 to 89 years across some 25 US areas. The germline V gene has CDR1 SGHRS and CDR2 YFSETQ. This CDR3 spans 14 amino acids. V was clipped by 6 bases and J by 0 bases, with 9 bases between them. This clone has more than one count but fewer than ten. Authors' data handling: Nucleated cell counts were estimated from reference gene primer amplification. The assay was immunoSEQ multiplex PCR, and TCRdb's table has in-frame clones only and misses some. V and J calls and clone size are copied from that table; D and trimming were computed from the DNA. The repertoire includes roughly 380,000 clones, roughly 90% of them detected once, and about 3% sits in the top ten.

The sequence was obtained from a woman in her twenties or thirties who had recovered from COVID-19. J is TRBJ2-2 and V is TRBV5-1; possible D gene TRBD2, 5 bases. The source material was PBMCs or T cells enriched from blood (not recorded which). CDR3 bases: TGCGCCAGCACGGGGAGCCCGAACACCGGGGAGCTGTTTTTT. It encodes CASTGSPNTGELFF.